The 22 T cell receptor beta chains below come from one sample, sequenced in a study of blood T cell repertoires in COVID-19. Repertoires were generated with immunoSEQ multiplex PCR, while TCRdb's copy carries only in-frame clones and drops some. The data show about 210,000 clones, approximately 82% seen once. Sample: peripheral blood. These TCRs come from a woman in her 40s with acute or convalescent COVID-19.

This clone was seen once. This chain uses TRBV19 with TRBJ2-7; D uncertain. Deletions cut 3 bases from V and 1 base from J, with 7 bases between. The CDR3 totals 13 residues. Germline CDR1 LNHDA, CDR2 SQIVND (reference sequence). Here the CDR3 reads CASSMYRSYEQYF. The CDR3 DNA sequence: TGTGCCAGTAGTATGTACAGATCCTACGAGCAGTACTTC.

V is TRBV11-3 and J is TRBJ2-7, with no clear D. Per the germline V gene, CDR1 is SGHNT and CDR2 is YENEEA. Between the trimmed V and J ends, which lost 2 bases and 4 bases, there was a span of 9 bases. The length of the CDR3 is 13 residues. This CDR3 reads CASSLSYGYEQYF. CDR3 coding DNA: TGTGCCAGCAGCTTATCCTACGGTTACGAGCAGTACTTC.

This clone occurred once. The rearrangement links TRBV6-1 to TRBJ2-7, with TRBD1 matching over 8 bases. The CDR3 length is 13 residues. Looked up from germline, CDR1 is MNHNS and CDR2 is SASEGT. V lost 3 bases, J lost 4 bases, and 2 bases stayed unmatched. CDR3 sequence reads: CASSENRGYEQYF. The CDR3 coding sequence is TGTGCCAGCAGTGAGAACAGGGGGTACGAGCAGTACTTC.

The rearrangement joins TRBV19 to TRBJ1-2, with 8 bases fitting TRBD1. There are 15 residues in the CDR3. The trim removed 5 bases at V and 3 bases at J, leaving 8 bases unmatched. CDR1 and CDR2 (germline): LNHDA, SQIVND (reference sequence). The CDR3 sequence: CASSPMGQVYYGYTF. The DNA of the CDR3 is TGTGCCAGTAGTCCCATGGGACAGGTCTACTATGGCTACACCTTC.

The chain combines TRBV6-5 with TRBJ2-1, with a tentative D call TRBD2 (5 bases). CDR1 and CDR2 (germline): MNHEY, SVGAGI. The CDR3 has 16 residues. V was clipped by 3 bases and J by 8 bases, with 20 bases between them. CDR3 sequence (DNA): TGTGCCAGCAGTTATCTCTGGTCGGGTAGCGTGGATGAGCAGTTCTTC. It specifies CASSYLWSGSVDEQFF.

This clone was seen just once. V and J are TRBV11-2 and TRBJ1-4; D call uncertain. V was pared by 4 bases and J by 6 bases, with 12 bases between. Germline V gene lookup returns CDR1 SGHAT and CDR2 FQNNGV. The CDR3 consists of 14 residues. CDR3 in DNA: TGTGCCAGCAGCTCCGCGACAATGGATGAAAAACTGTTTTTT. This gives the protein CASSSATMDEKLFF.

In this sample, this clone turned up a few times. The chain has TRBV21-1 and TRBJ1-4; TRBD1 was called by the table and not checked on the DNA. TRBV21-1 is labeled a pseudogene. The CDR3 sequence is 16 residues long. This CDR3 reads CASTNSLGARSEKLFF. CDR3 DNA sequence: TGTGCCAGCACCAACTCCTTGGGGGCAAGGAGTGAAAAACTGTTTTTT.

V usage is TRBV4-1 and J usage is TRBJ2-7, with 7 bases that match TRBD2. V was clipped by 3 bases and J by 3 bases; unmatched bases: 5. The CDR3 is 14 residues long. The V gene's germline CDR1 is MGHRA and CDR2 YSYEKL. The CDR3 DNA reads as TGCGCCAGCAGCCAGGGGGGAGGGGTCTACGAGCAGTACTTC. Its translation: CASSQGGGVYEQYF.

In this sample, this clone turned up once. For the CDR3, the DNA is TGTGCCAGCACACGGGACAGGGGGGAAACTGAAGCTTTCTTT. Amino acids: CASTRDRGETEAFF. The chain joins TRBV2 to TRBJ1-1, with 11 bases that match TRBD1. Unmatched junction bases numbered 6, after V lost 7 bases and J lost 5 bases. There are 14 residues in the CDR3. Germline assignment: CDR1 SNHLY and CDR2 FYNNEI. Full variable domain (rest looked up from reference TRBV2 and TRBJ1-1): EPEVTQTPSHQVTQMGQEVILRCVPISNHLYFYWYRQILGQKVEFLVSFYNNEISEKSEIFDDQFSVERPDGSNFTLKIRSTKLEDSAMYFCASTRDRGETEAFFGQGTRLTVV.

The count of this clone is one. The chain links TRBV30 to TRBJ1-2; 7 nucleotides line up with TRBD1. The CDR3 is 14 amino acids. With V trimmed by 3 bases and J by 4 bases, 8 bases remained unmatched. The germline CDR1 and CDR2 sequences are GTSNPN and SVGIG (reference sequence). In nucleotides, the CDR3 is TGTGCCTGGAGAAAGTCACCAGGGGGCTATGGCTACACCTTC. The encoded protein is CAWRKSPGGYGYTF. Variable domain in full (rest from reference TRBV30 and TRBJ1-2): SQTIHQWPATLVQPVGSPLSLECTVEGTSNPNLYWYRQAAGRGLQLLFYSVGIGQISSEVPQNLSASRPQDRQFILSSKKLLLSDSGFYLCAWRKSPGGYGYTFGSGTRLTVV.

The CDR3 nucleotides are TGTGCCAGCAGTTCCCAGACAGGCCTACTCTCCTACGAGCAGTACTTC. It translates to CASSSQTGLLSYEQYF. The chain links TRBV6-6 to TRBJ2-7; weak D call: TRBD1 (6 bases). The germline V and J ends were trimmed by 4 bases and 0 bases, with 16 bases remaining between them. The CDR3 loop spans 16 amino acids. Per the germline V gene, CDR1 is MNHNY and CDR2 is SVGAGI (reference sequence).

This chain links TRBV18 with TRBJ2-6, with 8 nucleotides matching TRBD1. This CDR3 is built from 22 residues. CDR1 and CDR2 (germline): KGHSH, LQKENI. V trimming: 2 bases; J trimming: 1 base; junction bases outside the gene matches: 19. This chain's CDR3 is CASSPFPTGGKEFGSGANVLTF. The DNA of the CDR3 is TGTGCCAGCTCACCATTCCCAACAGGGGGAAAGGAGTTTGGTTCTGGGGCCAACGTCCTGACTTTC.

This chain joins TRBV7-8 and TRBJ2-1; 12 bases fit TRBD2. The germline CDR1 and CDR2 sequences are SGHVS and FQNEAQ. CDR3 length equals 17 residues. With V trimmed by 5 bases and J by 8 bases, 13 bases remained unmatched. The CDR3 DNA sequence: TGTGCCAGCAGCCCACGGGGGCTAGCGGGGGGGTTCGATGAGCAGTTCTTC. Translated: CASSPRGLAGGFDEQFF.

V is TRBV11-2 and J is TRBJ1-2; TRBD1 might be the D (5 bases). The CDR3 length is 15 residues. Germline-derived CDR1 and CDR2 are SGHAT and FQNNGV. The germline V and J ends were trimmed by 4 bases and 2 bases, with 14 bases remaining between them. CDR3 sequence reads: CASSSLGQGNYGYTF. DNA for the CDR3: TGTGCCAGCAGCTCCCTAGGGCAGGGAAACTATGGCTACACCTTC.

V usage is TRBV5-1 and J usage is TRBJ2-1; 10 bases are a match to TRBD2. This CDR3 region has 16 residues. Germline CDR1 reads SGHRS; CDR2 reads YFSETQ. V was clipped by 2 bases and J by 7 bases; unmatched bases: 9. CDR3: CASSLRSGGAENEQFF. The CDR3 DNA is TGCGCCAGCAGCTTACGCAGCGGGGGGGCGGAAAATGAGCAGTTCTTC. The complete variable domain, with remaining parts taken from reference TRBV5-1 and TRBJ2-1, reads KAGVTQTPRYLIKTRGQQVTLSCSPISGHRSVSWYQQTPGQGLQFLFEYFSETQRNKGNFPGRFSGRQFSNSRSEMNVSTLELGDSALYLCASSLRSGGAENEQFFGPGTRLTVL.

J is TRBJ1-2 and V is TRBV24-1, with no clear D. V was shortened by 0 bases and J by 8 bases, with 6 bases between the two germline ends. Germline lookup yields CDR1 KGHDR and CDR2 SFDVKD. The CDR3 spans 12 residues. The CDR3, as DNA: TGTGCCACCAGTGATTTGGGGCGCGGCTACACCTTC. Its protein is CATSDLGRGYTF.

The V call is TRBV29-1, the J call TRBJ2-1, with 7 positions matching TRBD1. The length of the CDR3 is 13 residues. Germline trimming cut 4 bases from V and 5 bases from J; bases unmatched to any gene: 5. CDR1 is SQVTM and CDR2 is ANQGSEA in the germline V gene. The CDR3 here is CSVARGYNNEQFF. CDR3 coding DNA: TGCAGCGTTGCCAGGGGGTATAACAATGAGCAGTTCTTC.

The chain joins TRBV6-5 to TRBJ2-1; tentative D call: TRBD1 (5 bases). The V and J ends lost 2 bases and 3 bases respectively, with 14 bases between them. Germline V gene lookup returns CDR1 MNHEY and CDR2 SVGAGI. The CDR3 totals 16 residues. CDR3 in amino acids: CASSYGAVRNYNEQFF. The DNA of the CDR3 is TGTGCCAGCAGTTACGGGGCAGTGCGGAACTACAATGAGCAGTTCTTC.

J is TRBJ2-3 and V is TRBV18; TRBD2 matches 11 bases. With 1 base clipped from V and 3 bases from J, the junction kept 6 bases outside the gene matches. Germline V gene data show CDR1 as KGHSH and CDR2 as LQKENI. This CDR3 spans 17 amino acids. The CDR3 spells CASSPRLAGGVTDTQYF. The DNA for the CDR3 is TGTGCCAGCTCACCACGTCTAGCGGGGGGCGTAACAGATACGCAGTATTTT.

This chain joins TRBV29-1 and TRBJ2-1; 7 nucleotides match TRBD1. The germline V gene encodes CDR1 SQVTM and CDR2 ANQGSEA. The CDR3 loop spans 12 amino acids. Trimming at V came to 7 bases and at J to 8 bases, leaving 8 bases not matched to a gene. CDR3 sequence: CSAETGSDEQFF. The CDR3 DNA sequence: TGCAGCGCTGAGACAGGGAGCGATGAGCAGTTCTTC.

This clone has a count of ten or more. V is TRBV5-1 and J is TRBJ2-1, with D hard to call. CDR3 length: 11 residues. CDR1 is SGHRS and CDR2 is YFSETQ in the germline V gene. The V end was cut by 5 bases, the J end by 6 bases, with 6 bases between. The CDR3 loop is CASRSGNEQFF. Here the CDR3 DNA reads TGCGCCAGCAGGAGTGGCAATGAGCAGTTCTTC.

This sequence joins TRBV9 and TRBJ2-3; 9 bases map to TRBD2. The junction had 20 bases not matched to a gene; V was cut back by 0 bases and J by 6 bases. The CDR3 runs 20 residues. Looked up from germline, CDR1 is SGDLS and CDR2 is YYNGEE. CDR3 in amino acids: CASSVAATSQAGGPRDTQYF. Here the CDR3 DNA reads TGTGCCAGCAGCGTAGCCGCGACCTCCCAGGCGGGGGGGCCTCGGGATACGCAGTATTTT.